This TCR beta chain appears in the sequencing data of a study of cytomegalovirus exposure and HLA in healthy donors. With 60 Vbeta and 13 Jbeta primers, the PCR was carried out. Data came from immunoSEQ multiplex PCR; TCRdb stores just in-frame clones and leaves some out. The sample lists 200,000 to 250,000 clones, 60% to 80% occurring once. The germline gives CDR1 SGHRS, CDR2 YFSETQ. Trimming at V came to 0 bases and at J to 3 bases, leaving 10 bases not matched to a gene. The CDR3 length is 18 residues. The sequence came from a woman in her 30s in good health and CMV-seronegative. The sequenced sample consisted of PBMCs. This chain uses TRBV5-1 with TRBJ1-5, with 9 bases aligning to TRBD1. The CDR3 spells CASSLVKGTGSDNQPQHF. CDR3 sequence (DNA): TGCGCCAGCAGCTTGGTTAAGGGGACAGGGAGTGACAATCAGCCCCAGCATTTT.